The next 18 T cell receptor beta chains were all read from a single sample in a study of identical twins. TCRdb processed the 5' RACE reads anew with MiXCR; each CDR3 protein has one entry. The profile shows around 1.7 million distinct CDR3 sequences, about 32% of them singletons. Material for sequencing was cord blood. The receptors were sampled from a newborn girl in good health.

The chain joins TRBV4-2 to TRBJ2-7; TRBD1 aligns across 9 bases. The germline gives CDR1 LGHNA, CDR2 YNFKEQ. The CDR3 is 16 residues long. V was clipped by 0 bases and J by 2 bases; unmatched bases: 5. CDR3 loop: CASSQEPGTGTYEQYF. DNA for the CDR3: TGTGCCAGCAGCCAAGAACCGGGGACAGGGACCTACGAGCAGTACTTC.

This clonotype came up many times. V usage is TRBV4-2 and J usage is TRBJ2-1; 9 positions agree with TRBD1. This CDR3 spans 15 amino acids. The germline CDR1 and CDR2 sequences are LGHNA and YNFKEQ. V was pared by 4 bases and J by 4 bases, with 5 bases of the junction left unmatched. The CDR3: CASSRPGQGYNEQFF. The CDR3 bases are TGTGCCAGCAGCCGGCCGGGACAGGGATACAATGAGCAGTTCTTC.

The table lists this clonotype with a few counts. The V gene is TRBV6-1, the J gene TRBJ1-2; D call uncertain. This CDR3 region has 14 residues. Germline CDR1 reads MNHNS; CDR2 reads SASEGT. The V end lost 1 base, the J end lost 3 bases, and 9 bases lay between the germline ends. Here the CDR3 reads CASSEGARDYGYTF. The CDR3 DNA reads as TGTGCCAGCAGTGAAGGGGCTAGGGACTATGGCTACACCTTC.

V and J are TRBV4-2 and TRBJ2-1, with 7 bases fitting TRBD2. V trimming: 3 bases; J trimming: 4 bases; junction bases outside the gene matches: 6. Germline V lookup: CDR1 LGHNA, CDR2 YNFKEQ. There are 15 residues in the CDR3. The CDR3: CASSHLAEGYNEQFF. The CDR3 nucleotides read TGTGCCAGCAGCCACCTAGCGGAAGGGTACAATGAGCAGTTCTTC.

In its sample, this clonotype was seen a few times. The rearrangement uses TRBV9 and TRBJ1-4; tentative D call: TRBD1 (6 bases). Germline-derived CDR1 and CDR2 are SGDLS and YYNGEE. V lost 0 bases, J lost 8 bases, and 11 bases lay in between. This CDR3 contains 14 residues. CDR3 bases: TGTGCCAGCAGCGTAGCTACAGGGCCCGAAAAACTGTTTTTT. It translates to CASSVATGPEKLFF.

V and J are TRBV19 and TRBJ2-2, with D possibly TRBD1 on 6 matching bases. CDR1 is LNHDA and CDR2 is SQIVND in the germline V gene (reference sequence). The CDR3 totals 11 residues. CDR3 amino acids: CATGNTGELFF. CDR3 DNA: TGTGCGACAGGGAACACCGGGGAGCTGTTTTTT. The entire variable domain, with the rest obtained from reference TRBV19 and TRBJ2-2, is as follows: DGGITQSPKYLFRKEGQNVTLSCEQNLNHDAMYWYRQDPGQGLRLIYYSQIVNDFQKGDIAEGYSVSREKKESFPLTVTSAQKNPTAFYLCATGNTGELFFGEGSRLTVL.

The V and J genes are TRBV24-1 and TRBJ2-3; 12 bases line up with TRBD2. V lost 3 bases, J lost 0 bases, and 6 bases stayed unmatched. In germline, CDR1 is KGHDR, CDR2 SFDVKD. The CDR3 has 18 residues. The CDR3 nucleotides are TGTGCCACCAGTGATCTAGCGGGAGGGCCCTCTAGCACAGATACGCAGTATTTT. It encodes CATSDLAGGPSSTDTQYF.

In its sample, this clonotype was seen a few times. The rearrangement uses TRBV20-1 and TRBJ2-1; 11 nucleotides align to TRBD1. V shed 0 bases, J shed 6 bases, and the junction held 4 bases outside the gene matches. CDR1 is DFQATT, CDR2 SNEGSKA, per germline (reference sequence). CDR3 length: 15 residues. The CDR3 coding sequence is TGCAGTGCTAGAGATATTGGGACAGGGGGCAATGAGCAGTTCTTC. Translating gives CSARDIGTGGNEQFF.

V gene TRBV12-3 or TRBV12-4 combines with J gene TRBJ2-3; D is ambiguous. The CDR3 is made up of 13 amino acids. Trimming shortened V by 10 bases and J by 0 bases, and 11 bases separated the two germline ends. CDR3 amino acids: CAITTPSTDTQYF. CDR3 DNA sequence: TGTGCCATCACCACGCCTAGCACAGATACGCAGTATTTT.

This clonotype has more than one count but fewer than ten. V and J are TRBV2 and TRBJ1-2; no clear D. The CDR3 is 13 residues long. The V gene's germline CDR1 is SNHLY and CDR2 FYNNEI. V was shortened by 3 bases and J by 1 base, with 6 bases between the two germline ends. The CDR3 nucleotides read TGTGCCAGCAGTGAGCACCGTAACTATGGCTACACCTTC. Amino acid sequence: CASSEHRNYGYTF.

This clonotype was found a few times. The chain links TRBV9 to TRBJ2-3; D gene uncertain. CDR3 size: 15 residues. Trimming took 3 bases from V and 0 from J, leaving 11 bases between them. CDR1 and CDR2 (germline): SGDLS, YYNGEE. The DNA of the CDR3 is TGTGCCAGCAGCGCCCGCGTTGGGAGCACAGATACGCAGTATTTT. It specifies CASSARVGSTDTQYF.

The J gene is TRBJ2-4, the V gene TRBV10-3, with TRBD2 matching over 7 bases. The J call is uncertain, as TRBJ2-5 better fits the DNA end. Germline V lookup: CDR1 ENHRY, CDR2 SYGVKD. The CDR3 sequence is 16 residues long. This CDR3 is CAISERASGKQETQYF. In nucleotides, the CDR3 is TGTGCCATCAGTGAGCGGGCTAGCGGCAAACAAGAGACCCAGTACTTC.

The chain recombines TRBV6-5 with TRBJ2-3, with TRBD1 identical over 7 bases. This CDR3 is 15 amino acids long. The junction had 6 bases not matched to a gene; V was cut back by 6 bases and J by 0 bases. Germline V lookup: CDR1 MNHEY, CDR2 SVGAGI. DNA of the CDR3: TGTGCCAGCAGGTCCAGGGGGACCAGCACAGATACGCAGTATTTT. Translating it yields CASRSRGTSTDTQYF.

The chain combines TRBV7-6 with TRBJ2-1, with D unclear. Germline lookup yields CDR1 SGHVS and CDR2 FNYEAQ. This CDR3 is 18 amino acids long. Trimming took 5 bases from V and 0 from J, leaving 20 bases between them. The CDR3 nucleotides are TGTGCCAGCAGCCCCTCAAACCCGGGCCTAAGCTCCTACAATGAGCAGTTCTTC. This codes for CASSPSNPGLSSYNEQFF.

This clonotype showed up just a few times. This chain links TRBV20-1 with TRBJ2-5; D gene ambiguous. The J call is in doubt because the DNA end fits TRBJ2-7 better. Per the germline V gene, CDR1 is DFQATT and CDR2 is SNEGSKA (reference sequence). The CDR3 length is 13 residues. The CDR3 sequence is CSAKNPRPYEQYF. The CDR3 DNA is TGCAGTGCTAAGAACCCGCGGCCCTACGAGCAGTACTTC.

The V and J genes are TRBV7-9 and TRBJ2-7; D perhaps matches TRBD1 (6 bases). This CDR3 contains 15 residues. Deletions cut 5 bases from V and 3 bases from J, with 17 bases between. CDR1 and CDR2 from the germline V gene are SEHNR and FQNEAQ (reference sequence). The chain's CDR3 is CASSPTRGALYEQYF. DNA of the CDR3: TGTGCCAGCAGCCCGACCAGGGGAGCGCTCTACGAGCAGTACTTC.

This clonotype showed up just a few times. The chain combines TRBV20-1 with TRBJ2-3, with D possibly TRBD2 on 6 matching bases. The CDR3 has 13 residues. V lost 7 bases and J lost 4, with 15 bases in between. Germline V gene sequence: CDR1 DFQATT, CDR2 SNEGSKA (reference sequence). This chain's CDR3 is CSEAGPLPDTQYF. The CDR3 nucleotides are TGCAGTGAGGCGGGACCCCTCCCAGATACGCAGTATTTT.

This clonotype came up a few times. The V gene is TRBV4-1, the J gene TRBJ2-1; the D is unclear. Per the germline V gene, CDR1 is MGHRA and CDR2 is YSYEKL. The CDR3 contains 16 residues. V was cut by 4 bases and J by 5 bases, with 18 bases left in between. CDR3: CASSRSPYRRDNEQFF. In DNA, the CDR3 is TGCGCCAGCAGCCGAAGTCCCTATAGGCGCGACAATGAGCAGTTCTTC.